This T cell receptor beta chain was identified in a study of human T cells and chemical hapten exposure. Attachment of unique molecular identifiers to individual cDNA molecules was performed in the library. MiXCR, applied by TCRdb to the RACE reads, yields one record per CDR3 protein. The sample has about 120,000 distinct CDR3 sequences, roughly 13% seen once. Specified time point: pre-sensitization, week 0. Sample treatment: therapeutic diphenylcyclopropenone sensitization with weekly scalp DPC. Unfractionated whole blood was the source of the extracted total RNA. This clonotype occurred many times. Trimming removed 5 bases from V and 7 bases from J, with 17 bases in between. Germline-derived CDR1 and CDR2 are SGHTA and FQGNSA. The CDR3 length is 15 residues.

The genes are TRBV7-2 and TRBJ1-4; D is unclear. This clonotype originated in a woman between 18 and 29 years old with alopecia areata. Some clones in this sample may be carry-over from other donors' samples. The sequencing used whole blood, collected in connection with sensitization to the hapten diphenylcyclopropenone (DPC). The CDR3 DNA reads TGTGCCAGCAGCCCAAGACGAGCCATAGGTGAAAAACTGTTTTTT. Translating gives CASSPRRAIGEKLFF.